Given below is one TCR beta chain in context. These data originate in a study of blood T cell repertoires in COVID-19. Overall study: PBMCs, B-cell-depleted T cells, or T cells were the source of the cDNA or gDNA that made up the material.

As processed by the authors: Amplification of reference gene primers was used by the study to estimate nucleated cell counts. Measured with immunoSEQ multiplex PCR; TCRdb has only the in-frame clones, and not every one. The DNA gave D and trimming, while V, J and clone size come from that table. Of over 350,000 clones in the sample, more than 70% were seen once. In germline, CDR1 is LNHDA, CDR2 SQIVND (reference sequence). Trimming took 5 bases from V and 3 from J, leaving 10 bases between them. The CDR3 contains 13 residues. Participant age was roughly 18 to 90 years, and participants resided in roughly 25 US areas.

V gene TRBV19 combines with J gene TRBJ1-1; D call uncertain. The sequenced material came from PBMCs or T cells enriched from blood (not recorded which). The receptor comes from a woman between 18 and 29 years old who had recovered from COVID-19. DNA for the CDR3: TGTGCCAGTAGTCTCGACGGGTACACTGAAGCTTTCTTT. Translation gives CASSLDGYTEAFF.